What follows are 3 T cell receptor beta chains derived from one specimen sequenced in a study of sequential checkpoint blockade in melanoma. Clones were read by immunoSEQ multiplex PCR, and TCRdb kept only the in-frame ones, dropping some. The data show tens of thousands of clones, approximately 91% seen once. As for treatment: randomized to nivolumab then ipilimumab (arm A) or the reverse (arm B). The material was CD8+ T cells sorted from blood (inferred from file names), obtained from a patient given nivolumab and ipilimumab in sequence. The receptors come from a human donor with melanoma.

The chain has TRBV4-3 and TRBJ1-2; tentative D call: TRBD1 (5 bases). The ends were cut back, 1 base at V and 2 bases at J, with 11 bases in the middle. Germline loops: CDR1 LGHNA, CDR2 YSLEER. The CDR3 is 15 residues long. The CDR3 reads CASSQGVGANYGYTF. CDR3 coding DNA: TGCGCCAGCAGCCAAGGTGTAGGGGCCAACTATGGCTACACCTTC.

The DNA of the CDR3 is TGTGCCAGCAGTTACCCGACTAGCGGGGGCAATGAGCAGTTCTTC. This encodes CASSYPTSGGNEQFF. J is TRBJ2-1 and V is TRBV6-5, with TRBD2 matching over 12 bases. With 2 bases clipped from V and 6 bases from J, the junction kept 2 bases outside the gene matches. Germline CDR1 is MNHEY and CDR2 is SVGAGI. The CDR3 length is 15 residues.

About this clone: One junction end disagrees with the germline gene, perhaps due to a read error. This chain connects TRBV4-1 to TRBJ2-3, with a tentative D call TRBD1 (6 bases). Germline V gene data show CDR1 as MGHRA and CDR2 as YSYEKL. The CDR3 extends over 11 amino acids. CDR3 bases: TGCGCCAGCAGCCAAGGAGGGACACGCACTTTT. It specifies CASSQGGTRTF.